This T cell receptor beta chain emerged from a study of cytomegalovirus exposure and HLA in healthy donors. In the PCR, 60 Vbeta and 13 Jbeta primers were used. TCRdb's copy holds only in-frame clones and misses some; the assay was immunoSEQ multiplex PCR. The sample yields fewer than 140,000 clones, roughly 80% seen once. This CDR3 region has 15 residues. Germline CDR1 and CDR2: SQVTM and ANQGSEA. V was clipped by 3 bases and J by 2 bases; unmatched bases: 7. This chain links TRBV29-1 with TRBJ2-1; 7 bases align to TRBD1. The sequencing input was PBMCs. This TCR derives from a middle-aged man in good health and CMV-seronegative. The CDR3 loop is CSVEGRGTPYNEQFF. The CDR3 DNA reads TGCAGCGTTGAGGGCAGGGGGACCCCCTACAATGAGCAGTTCTTC.